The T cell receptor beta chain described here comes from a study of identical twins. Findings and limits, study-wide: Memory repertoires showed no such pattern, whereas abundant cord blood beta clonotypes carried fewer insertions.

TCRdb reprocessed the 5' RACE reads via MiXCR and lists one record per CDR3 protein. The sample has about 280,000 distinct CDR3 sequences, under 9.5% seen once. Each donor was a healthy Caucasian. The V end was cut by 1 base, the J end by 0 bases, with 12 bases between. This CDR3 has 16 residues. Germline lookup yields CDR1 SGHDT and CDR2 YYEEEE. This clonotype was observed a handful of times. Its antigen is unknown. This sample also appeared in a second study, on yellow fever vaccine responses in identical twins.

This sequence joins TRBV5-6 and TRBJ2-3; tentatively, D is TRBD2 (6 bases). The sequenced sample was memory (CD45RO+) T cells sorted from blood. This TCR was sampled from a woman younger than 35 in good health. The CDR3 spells CASSLLGRSSTDTQYF. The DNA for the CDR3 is TGTGCCAGCAGCTTGTTGGGGAGGTCAAGCACAGATACGCAGTATTTT.